This T cell receptor beta chain emerged from a study of CD8 T cells in Susac syndrome. Study findings and constraints: By the study's own acknowledgment, its TCR sequencing and HLA analysis included relatively few individuals.

This clonotype was recorded only once. Its specificity is not known. One junction end does not reproduce the germline sequence, and a read error may be involved. The RNA input was roughly 0.45 to 1 ug, and it was reverse transcribed with random hexamers. Amplification of TCR beta CDR3 used immunoSEQ multiplex PCR across 54 Vbeta and 13 Jbeta. Each CDR3 protein is one row after TCRdb ran MiXCR on the immunoSEQ multiplex PCR reads. This table has about 150,000 distinct CDR3 sequences, about 95% appearing once. The CDR3 sequence is 14 residues long. Germline V lookup: CDR1 LGHDT, CDR2 YNNKEL (reference sequence).

V usage is TRBV3-1 and J usage is TRBJ2-1, with 7 bases lining up with TRBD2. The material sequenced was CD8+ T cells from PBMCs. This receptor was taken from a human donor with multiple sclerosis. The CDR3 loop reads CASSQDSGLQVTYF. The DNA of the CDR3 is TGTGCCAGCAGCCAAGATTCGGGACTACAAGTGACGTACTTC.